A single T cell receptor beta chain is shown here with its context. The antigen remains unidentified. This sample was included in a study of cytomegalovirus exposure and HLA in healthy donors. Study observations and caveats: A later analysis reportedly found that, within productive TCRs, an Asian-associated ancestry cluster had fewer N-insertions than the mean observed across the 666 donors. Cytomegalovirus status was reportedly diagnosed by the classifier with high sensitivity and specificity.

13 Jbeta primers and 60 Vbeta primers were used for the PCR. The repertoire was sequenced with immunoSEQ multiplex PCR; TCRdb's copy has only in-frame clones and lacks some. The sample lists approximately 130,000 clones; around 85% were seen once. CDR3 length equals 13 residues. V was cut by 7 bases and J by 2 bases, with 9 bases left in between. CDR1 and CDR2 (germline): WSHSY, SAAADI. This clonotype was sampled from a woman in her 30s in good health and CMV-seropositive. V is TRBV10-2 and J is TRBJ1-3, with D unresolved. Material: PBMCs. The CDR3 nucleotides read TGCGCCAGCACATGGGCAACTGGAAACACCATATATTTT. Its translation is CASTWATGNTIYF.